Below, 10 T cell receptor beta chains from the same sample are listed, as sequenced in a study of shared clonotypes between healthy human individuals. Naive CD8 cells, CD45RO-negative and positively selected for CCR7, excluded terminally differentiated effector memory CD45RA+ cells. The data were produced by immunoSEQ multiplex PCR, yet TCRdb's version contains in-frame clones alone and is incomplete. The sample yields roughly 590,000 clones, about 95% seen once. Sequencing was performed on naive CD8+ T cells sorted from blood. All receptors derive from a woman in her twenties or thirties in good health.

The sample holds a few counts of this clone. The rearrangement uses TRBV19 and TRBJ1-5; no clear D gene. Germline CDR1 is LNHDA and CDR2 is SQIVND (reference sequence). The CDR3 is 13 amino acids. Trimming took off 3 bases at V and 4 bases at J, with 7 bases between the two ends. The CDR3 DNA reads TGTGCCAGTAGTATCAGCGAGAATCAGCCCCAGCATTTT. The encoded protein is CASSISENQPQHF.

The V call is TRBV6-5, the J call TRBJ1-1, with 7 bases fitting TRBD1. This CDR3 comprises 15 residues. Trimming removed 3 bases from V and 5 bases from J; junction bases left unmatched: 9. Germline lookup yields CDR1 MNHEY and CDR2 SVGAGI. CDR3 sequence reads: CASSYTDRVRTEAFF. Here the CDR3 DNA reads TGTGCCAGCAGTTATACCGACAGGGTTAGGACTGAAGCTTTCTTT.

The sample holds one count of this clone. The chain uses TRBV27 and TRBJ2-3; TRBD2 matches 8 bases. CDR1 MNHEY and CDR2 SMNVEV come from the germline V gene (reference sequence). The CDR3 totals 15 residues. V was clipped by 2 bases and J by 2 bases; unmatched bases: 3. The CDR3 DNA reads TGTGCCAGCAGTTTAACTAGCGGTGACACAGATACGCAGTATTTT. It yields the protein CASSLTSGDTDTQYF.

The sample holds a few counts of this clone. The rearrangement links TRBV28 to TRBJ2-7, with 11 bases identical to TRBD2. The CDR3 loop spans 15 amino acids. Germline CDR1 MDHEN, CDR2 SYDVKM. V gave up 5 bases and J gave up 2 bases; unmatched junction bases: 5. As DNA, the CDR3 is TGTGCCAGCAGTCTCCTTAGCGGGAGGGCCTACGAGCAGTACTTC. Translated: CASSLLSGRAYEQYF. Based on the CDR3 plus reference TRBV28 and TRBJ2-7, the full variable domain is DVKVTQSSRYLVKRTGEKVFLECVQDMDHENMFWYRQDPGLGLRLIYFSYDVKMKEKGDIPEGYSVSREKKERFSLILESASTNQTSMYLCASSLLSGRAYEQYFGPGTRLTVT.

With regard to this clone: This sample also contains other DNA sequences that code for the same CDR3. The V gene is TRBV27, the J gene TRBJ2-2; D perhaps matches TRBD2 (6 bases). Trimming stripped 2 bases from V and 8 bases from J, with 12 bases between. Germline CDR1 MNHEY, CDR2 SMNVEV (reference sequence). This CDR3 has 14 amino acids. CDR3 in amino acids: CASSLLPGAGELFF. Here the CDR3 DNA reads TGTGCCAGCAGTTTACTGCCGGGAGCGGGGGAGCTGTTTTTT.

The chain recombines TRBV5-6 with TRBJ2-2; D might be TRBD1 or TRBD2, each matching 5 bases. The germline V gene has CDR1 SGHDT and CDR2 YYEEEE. The CDR3 loop spans 13 amino acids. The V gene lost 4 bases and the J gene lost 6 bases, with 10 bases spanning the gap. This chain's CDR3 is CASSPLGAGELFF. The DNA of the CDR3 is TGTGCCAGCAGCCCTCTGGGGGCCGGGGAGCTGTTTTTT.

The chain recombines TRBV13 with TRBJ2-1; D uncertain. Trimming took off 6 bases at V and 0 bases at J, with 15 bases between the two ends. Germline assignment: CDR1 PRHDT and CDR2 FYEKMQ (reference sequence). The CDR3 is 16 amino acids. The CDR3 spells CASSLGLWSSYNEQFF. The CDR3 region has the DNA TGTGCCAGCAGTCTCGGCCTTTGGAGCTCCTACAATGAGCAGTTCTTC.

This chain joins TRBV9 and TRBJ2-1; tentatively, D is TRBD2 (7 bases). The germline gives CDR1 SGDLS, CDR2 YYNGEE. V gave up 4 bases and J gave up 4 bases, with 15 bases separating them. This CDR3 has 15 amino acids. This CDR3 is CASSWGASGYNEQFF. The DNA for the CDR3 is TGTGCCAGCAGCTGGGGGGCTAGCGGATACAATGAGCAGTTCTTC.

On this clone itself: Other DNA sequences in the sample encode the same CDR3. V is TRBV27 and J is TRBJ2-1, with D possibly being TRBD1 (6 bases). There are 14 residues in the CDR3. V lost 4 bases and J lost 2, with 9 bases in between. The germline V gene encodes CDR1 MNHEY and CDR2 SMNVEV (reference sequence). CDR3 region: CASSSQGTYNEQFF. In DNA form, the CDR3 reads TGTGCCAGCAGTTCTCAGGGGACCTACAATGAGCAGTTCTTC.

With respect to this clone: Other DNA sequences from this sample encode an identical CDR3 as well. This rearrangement joins TRBV19 to TRBJ1-2; D is ambiguous. The CDR3 is made up of 11 amino acids. Germline V gene sequence: CDR1 LNHDA, CDR2 SQIVND (reference sequence). The germline V and J ends were trimmed by 6 bases and 5 bases, with 7 bases remaining between them. The CDR3 region is CASRIGYGYTF. Here the CDR3 DNA reads TGTGCCAGTAGGATCGGGTATGGCTACACCTTC.